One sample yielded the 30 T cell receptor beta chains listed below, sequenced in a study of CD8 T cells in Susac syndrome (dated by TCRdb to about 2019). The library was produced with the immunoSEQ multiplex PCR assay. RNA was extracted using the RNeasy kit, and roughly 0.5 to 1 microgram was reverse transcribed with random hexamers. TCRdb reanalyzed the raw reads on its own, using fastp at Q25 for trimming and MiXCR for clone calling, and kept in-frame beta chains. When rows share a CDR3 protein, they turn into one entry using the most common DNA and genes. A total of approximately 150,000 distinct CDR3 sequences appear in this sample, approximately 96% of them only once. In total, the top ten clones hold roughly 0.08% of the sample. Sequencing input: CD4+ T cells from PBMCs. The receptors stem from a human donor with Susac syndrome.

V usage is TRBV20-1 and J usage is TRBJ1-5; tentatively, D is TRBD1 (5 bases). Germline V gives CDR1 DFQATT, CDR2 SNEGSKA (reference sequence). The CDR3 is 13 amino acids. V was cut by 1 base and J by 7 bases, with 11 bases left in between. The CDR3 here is CSARVVGEQPQHF. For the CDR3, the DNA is TGCAGTGCTAGAGTTGTGGGGGAACAGCCCCAGCATTTT.

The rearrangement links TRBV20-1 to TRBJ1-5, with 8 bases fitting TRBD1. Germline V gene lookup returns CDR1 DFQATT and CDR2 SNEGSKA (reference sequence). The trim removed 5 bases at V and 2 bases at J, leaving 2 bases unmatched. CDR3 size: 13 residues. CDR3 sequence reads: CSAPGQGNQPQHF. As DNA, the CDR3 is TGCAGTGCTCCGGGACAGGGCAATCAGCCCCAGCATTTT.

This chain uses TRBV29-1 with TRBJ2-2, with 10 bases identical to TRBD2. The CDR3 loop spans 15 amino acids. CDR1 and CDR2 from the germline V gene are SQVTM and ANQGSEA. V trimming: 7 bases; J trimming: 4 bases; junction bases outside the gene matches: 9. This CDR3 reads CSAKAGTSATGELFF. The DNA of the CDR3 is TGCAGCGCGAAAGCTGGGACTAGCGCCACCGGGGAGCTGTTTTTT.

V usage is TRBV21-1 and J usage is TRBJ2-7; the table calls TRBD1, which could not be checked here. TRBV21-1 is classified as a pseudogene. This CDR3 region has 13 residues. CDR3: CASSRTTGLEQYF. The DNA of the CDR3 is TGTGCCAGCAGCAGGACGACAGGGCTCGAGCAGTACTTC.

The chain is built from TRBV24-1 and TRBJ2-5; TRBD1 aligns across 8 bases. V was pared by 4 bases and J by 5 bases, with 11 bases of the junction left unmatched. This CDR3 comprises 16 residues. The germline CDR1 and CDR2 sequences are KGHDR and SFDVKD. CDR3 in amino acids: CATSEPRTGFGETQYF. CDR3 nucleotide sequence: TGTGCCACCAGTGAACCAAGGACAGGGTTCGGGGAGACCCAGTACTTC.

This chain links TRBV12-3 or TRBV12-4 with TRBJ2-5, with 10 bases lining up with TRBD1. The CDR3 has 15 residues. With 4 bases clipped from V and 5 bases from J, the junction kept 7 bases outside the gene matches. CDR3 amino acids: CASSSGTGVRETQYF. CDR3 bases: TGTGCCAGCAGTTCCGGGACAGGGGTCCGGGAGACCCAGTACTTC.

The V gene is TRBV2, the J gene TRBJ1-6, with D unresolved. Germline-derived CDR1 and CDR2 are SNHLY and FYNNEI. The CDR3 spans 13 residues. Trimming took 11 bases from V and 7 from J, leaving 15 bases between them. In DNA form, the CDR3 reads TGTGCCTCTCTGGAGATGGCAAATTCACCCCTCCACTTT. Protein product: CASLEMANSPLHF. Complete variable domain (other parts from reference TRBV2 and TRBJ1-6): EPEVTQTPSHQVTQMGQEVILRCVPISNHLYFYWYRQILGQKVEFLVSFYNNEISEKSEIFDDQFSVERPDGSNFTLKIRSTKLEDSAMYFCASLEMANSPLHFGNGTRLTVT.

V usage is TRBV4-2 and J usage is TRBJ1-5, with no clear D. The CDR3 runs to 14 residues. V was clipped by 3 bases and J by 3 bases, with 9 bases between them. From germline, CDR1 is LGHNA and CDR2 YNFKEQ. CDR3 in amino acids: CASSHYGPNQPQHF. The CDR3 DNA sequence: TGTGCCAGCAGCCATTATGGCCCCAATCAGCCCCAGCATTTT.

The CDR3 DNA follows: TGTGCCAGCGGTGGAGGGGGGGCCAGCACAGATACGCAGTATTTT. It translates to CASGGGGASTDTQYF. This sequence joins TRBV7-8 and TRBJ2-3; tentative D call: TRBD2 (7 bases). The germline gives CDR1 SGHVS, CDR2 FQNEAQ. Trimming pared 8 bases from V and 0 bases from J, leaving 15 bases between. This CDR3 has 15 amino acids.

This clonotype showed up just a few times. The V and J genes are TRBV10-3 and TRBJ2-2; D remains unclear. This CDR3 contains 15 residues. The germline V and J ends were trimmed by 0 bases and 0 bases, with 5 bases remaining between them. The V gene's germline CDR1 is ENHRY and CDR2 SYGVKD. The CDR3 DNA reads TGTGCCATCAGTGAGTCGCAAGCGAACACCGGGGAGCTGTTTTTT. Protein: CAISESQANTGELFF.

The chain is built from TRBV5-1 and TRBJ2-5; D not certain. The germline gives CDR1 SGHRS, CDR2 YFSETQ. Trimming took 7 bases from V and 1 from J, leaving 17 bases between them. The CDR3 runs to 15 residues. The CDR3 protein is CASLMGLGPQETQYF. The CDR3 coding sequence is TGCGCCAGCTTGATGGGGTTAGGGCCCCAAGAGACCCAGTACTTC.

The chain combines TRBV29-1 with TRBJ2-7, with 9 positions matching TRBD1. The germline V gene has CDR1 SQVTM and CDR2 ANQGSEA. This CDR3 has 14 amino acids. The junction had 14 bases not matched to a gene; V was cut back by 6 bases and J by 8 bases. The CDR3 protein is CSVETGGFGIKQYF. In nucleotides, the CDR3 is TGCAGCGTCGAGACAGGGGGTTTCGGTATTAAGCAGTACTTC.

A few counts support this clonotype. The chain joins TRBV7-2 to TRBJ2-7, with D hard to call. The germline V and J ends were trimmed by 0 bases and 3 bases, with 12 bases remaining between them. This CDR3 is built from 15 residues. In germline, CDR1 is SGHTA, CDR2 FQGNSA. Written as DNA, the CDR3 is TGTGCCAGCAGCTTAGCCTCAGGCTCCAGCTACGAGCAGTACTTC. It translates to CASSLASGSSYEQYF. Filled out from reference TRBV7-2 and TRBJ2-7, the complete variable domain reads GAGVSQSPSNKVTEKGKDVELRCDPISGHTALYWYRQSLGQGLEFLIYFQGNSAPDKSGLPSDRFSAERTGGSVSTLTIQRTQQEDSAVYLCASSLASGSSYEQYFGPGTRLTVT.

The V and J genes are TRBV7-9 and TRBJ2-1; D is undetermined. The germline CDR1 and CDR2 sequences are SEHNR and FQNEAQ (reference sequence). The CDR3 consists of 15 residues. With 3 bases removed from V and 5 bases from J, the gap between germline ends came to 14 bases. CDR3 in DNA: TGTGCCAGCAGCTTGCGGTCGATGGCCAACAATGAGCAGTTCTTC. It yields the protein CASSLRSMANNEQFF.

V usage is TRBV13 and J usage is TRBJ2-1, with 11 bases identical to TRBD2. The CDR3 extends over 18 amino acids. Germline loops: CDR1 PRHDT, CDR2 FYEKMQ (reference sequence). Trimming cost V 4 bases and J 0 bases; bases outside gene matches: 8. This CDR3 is CASSSGLAGLSSYNEQFF. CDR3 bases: TGTGCCAGCAGCTCTGGACTAGCGGGTCTAAGCTCCTACAATGAGCAGTTCTTC.

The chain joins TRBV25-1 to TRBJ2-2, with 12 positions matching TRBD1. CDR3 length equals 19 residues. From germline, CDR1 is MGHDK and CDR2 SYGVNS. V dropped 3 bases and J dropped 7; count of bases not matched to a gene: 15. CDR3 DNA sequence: TGTGCCAGCAGTGATGACCTATACCGGGACAGGGGGCAAGGCGGGGAGCTGTTTTTT. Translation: CASSDDLYRDRGQGGELFF.

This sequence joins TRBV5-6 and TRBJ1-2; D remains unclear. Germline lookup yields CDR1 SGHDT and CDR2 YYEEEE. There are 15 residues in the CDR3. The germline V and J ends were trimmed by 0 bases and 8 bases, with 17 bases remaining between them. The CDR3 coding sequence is TGTGCCAGCAGCTTGGACCGACGCACGTTAGGAGGCTACACCTTC. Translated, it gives CASSLDRRTLGGYTF.

The CDR3 sequence is CASSPGLVAYNEQFF. For the CDR3, the DNA is TGTGCCAGCAGTCCCGGACTAGTCGCTTACAATGAGCAGTTCTTC. The chain links TRBV27 to TRBJ2-1; TRBD2 matches 7 bases. CDR1 is MNHEY, CDR2 SMNVEV, per germline (reference sequence). The CDR3 has 15 residues. V dropped 5 bases and J dropped 4; count of bases not matched to a gene: 8.

The CDR3 DNA is TGCGCCAGCAGCTTGGACGGAGGGCCCGTCGAGCAGTACTTC. Protein product: CASSLDGGPVEQYF. V gene TRBV5-1 combines with J gene TRBJ2-7; possibly TRBD2 for D (6 bases). Per the germline V gene, CDR1 is SGHRS and CDR2 is YFSETQ. The CDR3 totals 14 residues. Trimming removed 0 bases from V and 6 bases from J, with 13 bases in between.

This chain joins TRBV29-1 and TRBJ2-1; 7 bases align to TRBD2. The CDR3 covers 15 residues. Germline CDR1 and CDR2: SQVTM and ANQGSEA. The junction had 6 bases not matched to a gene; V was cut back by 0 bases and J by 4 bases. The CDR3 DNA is TGCAGCGTTGAAGAAGGCGCGGGAGCTTACAATGAGCAGTTCTTC. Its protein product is CSVEEGAGAYNEQFF.

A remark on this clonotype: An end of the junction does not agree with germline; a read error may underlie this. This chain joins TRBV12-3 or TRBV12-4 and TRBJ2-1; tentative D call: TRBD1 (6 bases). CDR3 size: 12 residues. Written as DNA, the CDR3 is TGTGCCAACAGTTCCCGGGACACGGGGCAGTTCTTC. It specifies CANSSRDTGQFF.

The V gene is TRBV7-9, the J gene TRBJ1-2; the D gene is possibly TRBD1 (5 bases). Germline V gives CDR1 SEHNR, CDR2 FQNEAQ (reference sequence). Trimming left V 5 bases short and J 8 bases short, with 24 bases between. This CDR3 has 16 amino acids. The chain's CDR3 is CASSPLTGTLGGGYTF. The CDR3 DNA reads TGTGCCAGCAGCCCCCTGACTGGGACCCTGGGAGGAGGCTACACCTTC.

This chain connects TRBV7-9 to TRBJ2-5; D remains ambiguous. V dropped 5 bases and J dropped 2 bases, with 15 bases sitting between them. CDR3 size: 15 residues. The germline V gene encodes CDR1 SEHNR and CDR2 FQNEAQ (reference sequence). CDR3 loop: CASSLRGGSQETQYF. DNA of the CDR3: TGTGCCAGCAGCCTTAGAGGCGGCTCTCAAGAGACCCAGTACTTC. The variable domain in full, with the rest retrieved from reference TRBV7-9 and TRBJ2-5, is DTGVSQNPRHKITKRGQNVTFRCDPISEHNRLYWYRQTLGQGPEFLTYFQNEAQLEKSRLLSDRFSAERPKGSFSTLEIQRTEQGDSAMYLCASSLRGGSQETQYFGPGTRLLVL.

CDR3 sequence (DNA): TGTGCCAGCATCAAAGGGACAGGGGAGCTGTTTTTT. It is translated as CASIKGTGELFF. The V and J genes are TRBV28 and TRBJ2-2; possible D gene TRBD1, 6 bases. The germline V and J ends were trimmed by 7 bases and 8 bases, with 11 bases remaining between them. The germline gives CDR1 MDHEN, CDR2 SYDVKM. The CDR3 loop spans 12 amino acids.

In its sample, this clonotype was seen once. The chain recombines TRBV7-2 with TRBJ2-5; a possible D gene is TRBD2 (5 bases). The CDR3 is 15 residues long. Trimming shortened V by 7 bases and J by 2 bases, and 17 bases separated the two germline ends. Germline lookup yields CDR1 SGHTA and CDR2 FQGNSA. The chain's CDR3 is CASTVLPGKQETQYF. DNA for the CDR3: TGTGCCAGCACCGTCCTTCCCGGGAAGCAAGAGACCCAGTACTTC.

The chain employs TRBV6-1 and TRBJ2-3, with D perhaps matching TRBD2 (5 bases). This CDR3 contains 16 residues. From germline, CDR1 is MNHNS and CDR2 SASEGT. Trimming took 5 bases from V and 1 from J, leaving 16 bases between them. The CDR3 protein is CASSPRHAGGTDTQYF. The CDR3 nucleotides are TGTGCCAGCAGTCCCCGACACGCCGGGGGCACAGATACGCAGTATTTT.

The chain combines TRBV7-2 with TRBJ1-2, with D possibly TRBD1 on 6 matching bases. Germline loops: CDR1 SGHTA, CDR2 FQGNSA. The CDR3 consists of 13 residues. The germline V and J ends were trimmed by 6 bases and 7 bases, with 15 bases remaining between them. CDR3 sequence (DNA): TGTGCCAGCAGTTTCGACAGGTCTGGTGGCTACACCTTC. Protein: CASSFDRSGGYTF.

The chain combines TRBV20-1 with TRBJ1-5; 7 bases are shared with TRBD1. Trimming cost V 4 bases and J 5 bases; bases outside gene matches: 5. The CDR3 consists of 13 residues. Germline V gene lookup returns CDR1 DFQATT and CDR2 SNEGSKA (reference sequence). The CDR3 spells CSAMGQNDQPQHF. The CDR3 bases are TGCAGTGCTATGGGACAGAATGATCAGCCCCAGCATTTT.

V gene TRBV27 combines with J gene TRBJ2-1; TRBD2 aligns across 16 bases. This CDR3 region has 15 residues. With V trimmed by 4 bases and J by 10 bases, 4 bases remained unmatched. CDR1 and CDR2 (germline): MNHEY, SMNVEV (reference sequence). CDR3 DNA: TGTGCCAGCAGTTCGGGACTAGCGGGGGGGCCGGAGCAGTTCTTC. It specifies CASSSGLAGGPEQFF.

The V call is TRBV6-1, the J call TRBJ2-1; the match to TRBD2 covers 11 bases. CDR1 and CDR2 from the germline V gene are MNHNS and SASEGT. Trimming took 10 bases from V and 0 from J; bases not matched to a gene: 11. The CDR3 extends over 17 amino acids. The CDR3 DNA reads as TGTGCCATCGCCGCAACTAGCGGGAGCCTCTCCTACAATGAGCAGTTCTTC. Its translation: CAIAATSGSLSYNEQFF.